This entry lists 27 T cell receptor beta chains sequenced from one sample in a study of CD8 T cells in ankylosing spondylitis. From the 5' RACE reads, TCRdb called clonotypes with MiXCR, one entry per CDR3 protein. The repertoire holds approximately 140,000 distinct CDR3 sequences, roughly 7.7% seen once, with approximately 6.8% in the top ten. The specimen sequenced was synovial fluid, either unsorted or a sorted T cell fraction (not recorded which). The receptors come from a male donor with ankylosing spondylitis.

Many counts were recorded for this clonotype. The DNA for the CDR3 is TGTGCCAGCAGCCCACGGGGGCTTAGCACAGATACGCAGTATTTT. Its translation is CASSPRGLSTDTQYF. The V and J genes are TRBV7-2 and TRBJ2-3; tentatively, D is TRBD1 or TRBD2 (6 bases each). Deletions cut 5 bases from V and 0 bases from J, with 12 bases between. Germline CDR1 and CDR2: SGHTA and FQGNSA. The CDR3 covers 15 residues.

This clonotype was detected only a few times. The chain couples TRBV4-2 to TRBJ2-5; perhaps TRBD2 as D (6 bases). This CDR3 is 14 amino acids long. Looked up from germline, CDR1 is LGHNA and CDR2 is YNFKEQ. V gave up 2 bases and J gave up 7 bases, with 14 bases separating them. The CDR3 spells CASSQRGASGTQYF. The CDR3 bases are TGTGCCAGCAGCCAACGCGGGGCATCAGGGACCCAGTACTTC.

This clonotype was counted many times. The rearrangement links TRBV29-1 to TRBJ2-7; possible D gene TRBD1, 6 bases. The germline V and J ends were trimmed by 8 bases and 6 bases, with 20 bases remaining between them. CDR1 and CDR2 (germline): SQVTM, ANQGSEA. This CDR3 is 13 amino acids long. CDR3 DNA: TGCAGCACCTCCCGGGACATCTCGGGCGAGCAGTACTTC. It is translated as CSTSRDISGEQYF.

This clonotype was seen many times. The chain has TRBV24-1 and TRBJ2-7; the match to TRBD1 covers 8 bases. The CDR3 contains 15 residues. The V and J ends lost 7 bases and 2 bases, in that order; junction bases with no gene match: 9. CDR1 and CDR2 (germline): KGHDR, SFDVKD. The CDR3 reads CATRPERTGTYEQYF. The CDR3, as DNA: TGTGCCACCAGACCTGAGAGGACAGGGACCTACGAGCAGTACTTC.

This clonotype was counted only a few times. V and J are TRBV24-1 and TRBJ1-5, with D possibly being TRBD1 (5 bases). The germline gives CDR1 KGHDR, CDR2 SFDVKD. The ends were cut back, 3 bases at V and 7 bases at J, with 15 bases in the middle. The CDR3 runs 15 residues. CDR3 sequence reads: CATSDSRAGKQPQHF. CDR3 DNA: TGTGCCACCAGTGATAGTCGCGCAGGGAAACAGCCCCAGCATTTT.

This clonotype has ten or more counts. The genes are TRBV5-6 and TRBJ2-3; D possibly corresponds to TRBD2 (6 bases). Per germline, CDR1 SGHDT and CDR2 YYEEEE. V was cut by 2 bases and J by 0 bases, with 10 bases left in between. The CDR3 is made up of 15 amino acids. CDR3 DNA: TGTGCCAGCAGCTTCTACGGGACTAGCACAGATACGCAGTATTTT. This sequence encodes CASSFYGTSTDTQYF.

The rearrangement uses TRBV7-2 and TRBJ2-1, with 9 bases fitting TRBD2. This CDR3 has 16 residues. Germline assignment: CDR1 SGHTA and CDR2 FQGNSA. Losses at the gene ends were 5 bases for V and 5 bases for J; bases not matched to a gene: 10. The CDR3 is CASSPLAGSGNNEQFF. CDR3 coding DNA: TGTGCCAGCAGCCCGCTAGCGGGGTCCGGGAACAATGAGCAGTTCTTC.

The rearrangement joins TRBV5-4 to TRBJ1-2, with no clear D. CDR3 length: 14 residues. The germline gives CDR1 SGHNT, CDR2 YYREEE (reference sequence). V was cut by 2 bases and J by 4 bases, with 12 bases left in between. This CDR3 reads CASSFDGSAYGYTF. The CDR3, as DNA: TGTGCCAGCAGCTTTGACGGATCCGCCTATGGCTACACCTTC.

Many counts were recorded for this clonotype. The chain has TRBV10-3 and TRBJ1-1; D is perhaps TRBD1 (6 bases). Germline values: CDR1 ENHRY, CDR2 SYGVKD. The V and J ends lost 4 bases and 11 bases respectively, with 14 bases between them. The CDR3 runs 12 residues. CDR3 coding DNA: TGTGCCATCAGTGGCCAGGGGTACGTCGCTTTCTTT. It codes for CAISGQGYVAFF.

This chain uses TRBV11-2 with TRBJ2-1, with a possible D match to TRBD2 (6 bases). The germline gives CDR1 SGHAT, CDR2 FQNNGV. V was clipped by 3 bases and J by 1 base, with 10 bases between them. This CDR3 is 15 amino acids long. The CDR3 sequence: CASSFYGRSYNEQFF. The CDR3 DNA follows: TGTGCCAGCAGCTTCTACGGGAGATCCTACAATGAGCAGTTCTTC.

The sample holds many counts of this clonotype. The chain employs TRBV20-1 and TRBJ2-2; 8 bases map to TRBD1. From germline, CDR1 is DFQATT and CDR2 SNEGSKA (reference sequence). The junction had 8 bases not matched to a gene; V was cut back by 5 bases and J by 9 bases. CDR3 length: 13 residues. CDR3 region: CSAVTGGGRELFF. CDR3 nucleotides: TGCAGTGCTGTAACAGGGGGTGGGAGGGAGCTGTTTTTT.

The table lists this clonotype with a few counts. This rearrangement joins TRBV4-2 to TRBJ1-2; the match to TRBD1 covers 7 bases. V lost 1 base and J lost 3; bases outside the gene matches: 2. The CDR3 is 14 residues long. The germline V gene has CDR1 LGHNA and CDR2 YNFKEQ. CDR3 protein: CASSQGGTDYGYTF. As DNA, the CDR3 is TGTGCCAGCAGCCAAGGGGGGACAGACTATGGCTACACCTTC.

In this sample, this clonotype turned up many times. The rearrangement uses TRBV7-2 and TRBJ1-1; D is unresolved. V lost 5 bases to trimming and J lost 1 base, with 8 bases between them. Germline CDR1 and CDR2: SGHTA and FQGNSA. The CDR3 is 13 amino acids. CDR3 in DNA: TGTGCCAGCAGCCGGGAGCGGAACACTGAAGCTTTCTTT. The encoded protein is CASSRERNTEAFF. The full variable domain, completed using reference TRBV7-2 and TRBJ1-1, is GAGVSQSPSNKVTEKGKDVELRCDPISGHTALYWYRQSLGQGLEFLIYFQGNSAPDKSGLPSDRFSAERTGGSVSTLTIQRTQQEDSAVYLCASSRERNTEAFFGQGTRLTVV.

This clonotype was picked up a small number of times. The V call is TRBV14, the J call TRBJ2-5; no clear D. The CDR3 loop spans 15 amino acids. V was clipped by 0 bases and J by 7 bases, with 15 bases between them. Germline lookup yields CDR1 SGHDN and CDR2 FVKESK. CDR3 DNA: TGTGCCAGCAGCCAAGACCCTGTATCTCCGGGGACCCAGTACTTC. It specifies CASSQDPVSPGTQYF.

The V and J genes are TRBV18 and TRBJ2-7; the D is unclear. The germline CDR1 and CDR2 sequences are KGHSH and LQKENI. This CDR3 has 11 residues. The V end was cut by 1 base, the J end by 5 bases, with 3 bases between. The CDR3 region has the DNA TGTGCCAGCTCACCACAAGACGAGCAGTACTTC. Protein: CASSPQDEQYF.

In its sample, this clonotype was seen a few times. The V gene is TRBV7-6, the J gene TRBJ2-7; D is possibly TRBD1 (6 bases). V dropped 6 bases and J dropped 3 bases, with 12 bases sitting between them. The CDR3 is made up of 13 amino acids. Per germline, CDR1 SGHVS and CDR2 FNYEAQ. The DNA for the CDR3 is TGTGCCAGCAGTCGAAACAGGGTCTACGAGCAGTACTTC. It yields the protein CASSRNRVYEQYF.

J is TRBJ2-1 and V is TRBV20-1, with 10 bases fitting TRBD2. This CDR3 has 14 amino acids. Germline values: CDR1 DFQATT, CDR2 SNEGSKA (reference sequence). Trimming at V came to 3 bases and at J to 7 bases, leaving 6 bases not matched to a gene. CDR3 protein: CSASASGRTNEQFF. The CDR3 DNA reads TGCAGTGCTAGCGCTAGCGGGAGAACTAATGAGCAGTTCTTC.

The chain is built from TRBV24-1 and TRBJ1-3; D gene unclear. The CDR3 spans 14 residues. The ends were cut back, 3 bases at V and 2 bases at J, with 7 bases in the middle. CDR1 is KGHDR and CDR2 is SFDVKD in the germline V gene. DNA of the CDR3: TGTGCCACCAGTGATACAAAAACTGGAAACACCATATATTTT. This sequence encodes CATSDTKTGNTIYF.

This clonotype was seen only a few times. The chain recombines TRBV15 with TRBJ1-5, with D maybe TRBD1 (5 bases). This CDR3 is 14 amino acids long. Germline V gene sequence: CDR1 LNHNV, CDR2 YYDKDF (reference sequence). With 4 bases removed from V and 9 bases from J, the gap between germline ends came to 16 bases. The CDR3 DNA reads as TGTGCCACCAGCAAAGGGACTGCAAGGGGGCCCCAGCATTTT. Translating gives CATSKGTARGPQHF. Looking up the rest from reference TRBV15 and TRBJ1-5 gives the full variable domain: DAMVIQNPRYQVTQFGKPVTLSCSQTLNHNVMYWYQQKSSQAPKLLFHYYDKDFNNEADTPDNFQSRRPNTSFCFLDIRSPGLGDTAMYLCATSKGTARGPQHFGDGTRLSIL.

The table lists this clonotype with a few counts. The V and J genes are TRBV4-3 and TRBJ1-4; the D gene is possibly TRBD1 (5 bases). Germline values: CDR1 LGHNA, CDR2 YSLEER. The CDR3 extends over 20 amino acids. The V end was cut by 0 bases, the J end by 8 bases, with 28 bases between. The CDR3 region is CASSQDFERAGDVNREKLFF. CDR3 in DNA: TGCGCCAGCAGCCAAGATTTCGAGAGGGCGGGGGACGTAAACCGGGAAAAACTGTTTTTT.

The table lists this clonotype with many counts. The rearrangement links TRBV20-1 to TRBJ1-1; 11 bases align to TRBD1. The CDR3 extends over 13 amino acids. Germline assignment: CDR1 DFQATT and CDR2 SNEGSKA (reference sequence). The V gene end was trimmed by 5 bases and the J gene end by 6 bases; junction bases not matched to a gene: 5. This CDR3 is CSARTGGRSEAFF. As DNA, the CDR3 is TGCAGTGCTCGGACAGGGGGCCGGTCTGAAGCTTTCTTT.

This clonotype was counted many times. The chain uses TRBV6-2 or TRBV6-3 and TRBJ2-3, with no clear D. Trimming stripped 6 bases from V and 2 bases from J, with 9 bases between. The germline gives CDR1 MNHEY, CDR2 SVGEGT. The CDR3 runs 13 residues. In nucleotides, the CDR3 is TGTGCCAGCAGGAAGTGGGTCACAGATACGCAGTATTTT. Protein sequence: CASRKWVTDTQYF.

The chain recombines TRBV9 with TRBJ2-6, with D uncertain. The CDR3 totals 16 residues. Per the germline V gene, CDR1 is SGDLS and CDR2 is YYNGEE. The V end lost 0 bases, the J end lost 0 bases, and 7 bases lay between the germline ends. The CDR3 DNA is TGTGCCAGCAGCGTAGCGGGCTACTCTGGGGCCAACGTCCTGACTTTC. Its protein product is CASSVAGYSGANVLTF. The full variable domain, its missing parts supplied by reference TRBV9 and TRBJ2-6, is DSGVTQTPKHLITATGQRVTLRCSPRSGDLSVYWYQQSLDQGLQFLIQYYNGEERAKGNILERFSAQQFPDLHSELNLSSLELGDSALYFCASSVAGYSGANVLTFGAGSRLTVL.

This clonotype was detected many times. The chain uses TRBV28 and TRBJ1-4; 7 positions match TRBD1. The germline V gene encodes CDR1 MDHEN and CDR2 SYDVKM. The CDR3 sequence is 14 residues long. J lost 12 bases, V lost 6 bases, and 13 bases had no gene match. The CDR3, as DNA: TGTGCCAGCAGCCCTATTGACAGGGTGGGCCAACTGTTTTTT. This encodes CASSPIDRVGQLFF.

This clonotype occurred a few times. The J gene is TRBJ2-7, the V gene TRBV4-2; TRBD1 matches at 10 bases. Germline-derived CDR1 and CDR2 are LGHNA and YNFKEQ. The CDR3 has 21 residues. V was pared by 2 bases and J by 5 bases, with 24 bases of the junction left unmatched. The CDR3 reads CASSQLLARGDRGLEVDEQYF. The CDR3 nucleotides are TGTGCCAGCAGCCAACTACTGGCCCGGGGGGACAGGGGACTTGAAGTCGACGAGCAGTACTTC.

This clonotype was counted between two and nine times. The V gene is TRBV7-2, the J gene TRBJ2-1, with 7 bases identical to TRBD1. Germline-derived CDR1 and CDR2 are SGHTA and FQGNSA. Trimming took 1 base from V and 15 from J; bases not matched to a gene: 12. There are 14 residues in the CDR3. The CDR3 loop is CASSLVLMGDSGFF. Here the CDR3 DNA reads TGTGCCAGCAGCTTAGTTCTCATGGGGGACAGTGGGTTCTTC.

The chain employs TRBV7-2 and TRBJ2-2, with TRBD1 matching over 7 bases. CDR3 length: 16 amino acids. CDR1 is SGHTA, CDR2 FQGNSA, per germline. Germline trimming cut 3 bases from V and 2 bases from J; bases unmatched to any gene: 6. CDR3 protein: CASSFQGGSNTGELFF. CDR3 bases: TGTGCCAGCAGCTTCCAAGGGGGCTCAAACACCGGGGAGCTGTTTTTT.